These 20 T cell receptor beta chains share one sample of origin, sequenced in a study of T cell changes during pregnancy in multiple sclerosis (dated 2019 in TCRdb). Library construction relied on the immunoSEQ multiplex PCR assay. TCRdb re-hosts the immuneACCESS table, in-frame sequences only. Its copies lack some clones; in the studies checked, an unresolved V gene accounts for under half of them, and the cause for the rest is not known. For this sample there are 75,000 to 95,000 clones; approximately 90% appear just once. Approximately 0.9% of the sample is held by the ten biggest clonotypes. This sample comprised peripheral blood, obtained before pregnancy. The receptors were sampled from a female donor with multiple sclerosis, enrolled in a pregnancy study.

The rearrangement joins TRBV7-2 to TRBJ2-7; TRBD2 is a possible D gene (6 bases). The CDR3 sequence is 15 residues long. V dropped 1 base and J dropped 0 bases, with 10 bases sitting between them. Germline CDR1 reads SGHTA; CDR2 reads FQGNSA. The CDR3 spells CASSLGAGSSYEQYF. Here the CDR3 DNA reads TGTGCCAGCAGCTTAGGCGCGGGGAGCTCCTACGAGCAGTACTTC.

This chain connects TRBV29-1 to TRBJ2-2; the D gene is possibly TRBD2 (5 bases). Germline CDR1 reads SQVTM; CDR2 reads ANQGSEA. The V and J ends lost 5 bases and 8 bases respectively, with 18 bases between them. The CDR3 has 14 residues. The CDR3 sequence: CSVSGLTSVGELFF. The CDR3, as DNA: TGCAGCGTTAGCGGCCTAACGTCGGTAGGGGAGCTGTTTTTT.

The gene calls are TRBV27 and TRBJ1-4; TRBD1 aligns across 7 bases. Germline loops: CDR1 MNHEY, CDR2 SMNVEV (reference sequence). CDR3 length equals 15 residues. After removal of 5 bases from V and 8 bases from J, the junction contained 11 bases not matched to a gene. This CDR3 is CASSLSTGKREKLFF. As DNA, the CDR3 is TGTGCCAGCAGTCTCTCGACAGGGAAGCGCGAAAAACTGTTTTTT.

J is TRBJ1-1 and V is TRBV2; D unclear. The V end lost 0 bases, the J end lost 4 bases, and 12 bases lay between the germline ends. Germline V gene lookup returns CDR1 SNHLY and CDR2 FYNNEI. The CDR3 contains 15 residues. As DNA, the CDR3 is TGTGCCAGCAGTGAAGCGCGGGGTAGGGCCACTGAAGCTTTCTTT. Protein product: CASSEARGRATEAFF.

The CDR3 here is CASSLRTGSNQPQHF. CDR3 coding DNA: TGTGCCAGCAGCTTGCGCACAGGGTCTAATCAGCCCCAGCATTTT. The chain uses TRBV7-2 and TRBJ1-5, with D perhaps TRBD1 (6 bases). V shed 3 bases and J shed 4 bases, with 13 bases lying between them. The CDR3 is made up of 15 amino acids. Germline V gene sequence: CDR1 SGHTA, CDR2 FQGNSA.

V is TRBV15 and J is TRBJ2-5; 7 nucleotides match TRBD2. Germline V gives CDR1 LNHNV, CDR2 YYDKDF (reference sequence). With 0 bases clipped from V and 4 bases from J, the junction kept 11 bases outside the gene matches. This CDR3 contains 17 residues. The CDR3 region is CATSREGLGRERETQYF. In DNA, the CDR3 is TGTGCCACCAGCAGAGAAGGGTTGGGGCGGGAGAGAGAGACCCAGTACTTC.

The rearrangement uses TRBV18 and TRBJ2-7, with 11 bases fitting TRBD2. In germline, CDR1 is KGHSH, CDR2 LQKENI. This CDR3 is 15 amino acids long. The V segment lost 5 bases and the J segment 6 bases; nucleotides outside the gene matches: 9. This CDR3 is CASSFSGLAVAEQYF. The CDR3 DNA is TGTGCCAGCTCATTCTCGGGACTAGCGGTCGCCGAGCAGTACTTC.

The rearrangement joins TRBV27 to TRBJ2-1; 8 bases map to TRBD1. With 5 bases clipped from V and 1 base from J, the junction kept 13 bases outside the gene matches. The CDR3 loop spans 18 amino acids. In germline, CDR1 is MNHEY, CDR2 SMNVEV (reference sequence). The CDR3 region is CASSLNLDRVRSYNEQFF. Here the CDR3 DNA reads TGTGCCAGCAGTCTGAATCTGGACAGGGTTAGGTCCTACAATGAGCAGTTCTTC.

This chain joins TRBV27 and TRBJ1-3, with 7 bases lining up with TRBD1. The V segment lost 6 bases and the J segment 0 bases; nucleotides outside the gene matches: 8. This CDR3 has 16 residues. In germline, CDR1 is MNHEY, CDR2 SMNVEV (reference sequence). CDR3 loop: CASSLTGTASGNTIYF. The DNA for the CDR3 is TGTGCCAGCAGCCTAACGGGGACAGCCTCTGGAAACACCATATATTTT.

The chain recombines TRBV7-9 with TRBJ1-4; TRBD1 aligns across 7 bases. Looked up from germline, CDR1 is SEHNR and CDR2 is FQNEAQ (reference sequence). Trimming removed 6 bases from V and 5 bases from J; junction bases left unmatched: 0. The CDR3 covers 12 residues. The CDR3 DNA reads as TGTGCCAGCAGGGGACAGAATGAAAAACTGTTTTTT. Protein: CASRGQNEKLFF. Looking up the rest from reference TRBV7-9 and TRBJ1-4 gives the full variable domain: DTGVSQNPRHKITKRGQNVTFRCDPISEHNRLYWYRQTLGQGPEFLTYFQNEAQLEKSRLLSDRFSAERPKGSFSTLEIQRTEQGDSAMYLCASRGQNEKLFFGSGTQLSVL.

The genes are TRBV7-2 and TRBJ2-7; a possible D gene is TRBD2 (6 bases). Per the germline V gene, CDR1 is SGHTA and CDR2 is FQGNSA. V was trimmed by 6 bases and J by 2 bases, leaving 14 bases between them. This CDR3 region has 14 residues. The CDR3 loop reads CASSFRGGAYEQYF. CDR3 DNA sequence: TGTGCCAGCAGTTTCCGCGGCGGGGCCTACGAGCAGTACTTC.

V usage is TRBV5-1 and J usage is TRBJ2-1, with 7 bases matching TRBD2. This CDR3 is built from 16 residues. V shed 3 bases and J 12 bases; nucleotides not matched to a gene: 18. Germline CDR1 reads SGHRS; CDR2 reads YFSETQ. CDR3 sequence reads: CASSSLLGRLADTQFF. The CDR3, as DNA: TGCGCCAGCAGCTCTTTGCTCGGGAGGCTAGCGGATACGCAGTTCTTC.

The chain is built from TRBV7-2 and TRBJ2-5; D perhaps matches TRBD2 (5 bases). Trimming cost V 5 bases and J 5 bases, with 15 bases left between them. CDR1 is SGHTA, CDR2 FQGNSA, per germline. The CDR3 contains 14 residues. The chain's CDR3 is CASSPGSALETQYF. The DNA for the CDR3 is TGTGCCAGCAGCCCGGGGTCGGCGCTGGAGACCCAGTACTTC.

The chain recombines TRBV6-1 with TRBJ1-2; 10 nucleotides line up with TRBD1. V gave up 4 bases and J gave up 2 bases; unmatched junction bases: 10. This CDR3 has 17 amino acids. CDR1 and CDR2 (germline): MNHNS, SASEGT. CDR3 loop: CASSAQGQGRENYGYTF. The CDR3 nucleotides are TGTGCCAGCAGTGCTCAGGGACAGGGGAGGGAAAACTATGGCTACACCTTC.

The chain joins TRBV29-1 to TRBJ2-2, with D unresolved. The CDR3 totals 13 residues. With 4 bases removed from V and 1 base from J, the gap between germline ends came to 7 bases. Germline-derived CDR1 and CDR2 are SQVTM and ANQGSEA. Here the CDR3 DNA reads TGCAGCGTTGCCCAACTGAACACCGGGGAGCTGTTTTTT. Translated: CSVAQLNTGELFF.

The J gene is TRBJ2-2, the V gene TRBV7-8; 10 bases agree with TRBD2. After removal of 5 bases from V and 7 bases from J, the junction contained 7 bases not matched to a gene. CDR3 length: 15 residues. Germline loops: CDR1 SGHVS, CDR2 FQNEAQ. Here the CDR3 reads CASSEGSGRVGELFF. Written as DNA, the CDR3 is TGTGCCAGCAGCGAAGGGAGCGGGAGGGTCGGGGAGCTGTTTTTT.

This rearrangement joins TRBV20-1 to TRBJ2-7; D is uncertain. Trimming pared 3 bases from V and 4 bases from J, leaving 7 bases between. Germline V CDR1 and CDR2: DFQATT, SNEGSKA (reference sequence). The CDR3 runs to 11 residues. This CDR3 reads CSASIGYEQYF. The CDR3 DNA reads TGCAGTGCTAGTATCGGGTACGAGCAGTACTTC.

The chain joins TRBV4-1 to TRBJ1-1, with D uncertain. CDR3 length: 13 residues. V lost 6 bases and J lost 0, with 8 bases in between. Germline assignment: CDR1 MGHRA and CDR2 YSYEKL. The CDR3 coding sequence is TGCGCCAGCAGTCCCGAGATGAACACTGAAGCTTTCTTT. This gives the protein CASSPEMNTEAFF.

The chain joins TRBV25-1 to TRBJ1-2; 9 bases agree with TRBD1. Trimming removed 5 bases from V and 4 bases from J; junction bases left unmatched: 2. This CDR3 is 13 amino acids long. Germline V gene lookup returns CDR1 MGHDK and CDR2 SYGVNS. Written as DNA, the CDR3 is TGTGCCAGCAGTTCGACAGGGGGCTATGGCTACACCTTC. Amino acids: CASSSTGGYGYTF.

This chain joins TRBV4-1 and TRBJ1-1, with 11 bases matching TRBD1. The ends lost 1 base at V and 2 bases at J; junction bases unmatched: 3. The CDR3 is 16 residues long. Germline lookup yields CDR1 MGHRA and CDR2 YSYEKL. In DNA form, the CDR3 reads TGCGCCAGCAGCCAAGTGGACAGGGGGCGTAACACTGAAGCTTTCTTT. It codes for CASSQVDRGRNTEAFF.